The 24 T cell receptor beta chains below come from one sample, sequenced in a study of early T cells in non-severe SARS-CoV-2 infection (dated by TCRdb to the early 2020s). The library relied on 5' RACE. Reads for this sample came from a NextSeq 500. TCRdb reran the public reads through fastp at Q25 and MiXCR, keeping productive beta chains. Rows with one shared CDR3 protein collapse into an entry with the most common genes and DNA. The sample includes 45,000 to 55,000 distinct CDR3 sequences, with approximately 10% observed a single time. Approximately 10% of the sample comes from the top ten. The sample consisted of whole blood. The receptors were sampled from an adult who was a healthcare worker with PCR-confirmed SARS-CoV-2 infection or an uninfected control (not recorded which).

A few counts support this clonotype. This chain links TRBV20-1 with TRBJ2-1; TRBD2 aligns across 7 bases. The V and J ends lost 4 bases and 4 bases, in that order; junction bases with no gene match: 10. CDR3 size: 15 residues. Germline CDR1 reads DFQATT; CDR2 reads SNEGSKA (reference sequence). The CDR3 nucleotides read TGCAGTGCTATCATAGCGGGTGGGGAATACAATGAGCAGTTCTTC. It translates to CSAIIAGGEYNEQFF.

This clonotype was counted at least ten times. The CDR3 region is CASSQEGSRFF. CDR3 sequence (DNA): TGCGCCAGCAGCCAAGAGGGATCGAGGTTTTTT. The chain uses TRBV4-1 and TRBJ1-4; D is undetermined. The CDR3 has 11 amino acids. V was clipped by 0 bases and J by 16 bases, with 9 bases between them. In germline, CDR1 is MGHRA, CDR2 YSYEKL.

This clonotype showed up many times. DNA of the CDR3: TGTGCCAGTACAGGGGATGGAGAGACCCAGTACTTC. Its protein is CASTGDGETQYF. This chain connects TRBV6-5 to TRBJ2-5; 7 nucleotides align to TRBD1. This CDR3 is 12 amino acids long. Germline values: CDR1 MNHEY, CDR2 SVGAGI. The V gene end was trimmed by 9 bases and the J gene end by 4 bases; junction bases not matched to a gene: 5.

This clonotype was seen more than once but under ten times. The CDR3: CASSPGFGGRITDTQYF. DNA for the CDR3: TGTGCCAGCAGCCCCGGTTTCGGCGGGAGAATCACAGATACGCAGTATTTT. This rearrangement joins TRBV11-2 to TRBJ2-3, with 7 bases matching TRBD2. The length of the CDR3 is 17 residues. CDR1 and CDR2 from the germline V gene are SGHAT and FQNNGV. The junction had 13 bases not matched to a gene; V was cut back by 5 bases and J by 2 bases.

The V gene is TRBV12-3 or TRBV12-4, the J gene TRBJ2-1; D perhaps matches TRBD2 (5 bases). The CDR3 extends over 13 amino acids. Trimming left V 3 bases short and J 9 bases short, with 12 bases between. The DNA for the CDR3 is TGTGCCAGCAGTTTTACGACCGGAGGTGAGCAGTTCTTC. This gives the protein CASSFTTGGEQFF.

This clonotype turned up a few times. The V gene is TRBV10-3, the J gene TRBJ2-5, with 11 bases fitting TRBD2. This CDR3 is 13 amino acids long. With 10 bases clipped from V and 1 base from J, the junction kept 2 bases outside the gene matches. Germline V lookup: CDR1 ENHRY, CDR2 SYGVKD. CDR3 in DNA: TGTGCCACTCTAGCGGGGGGCCAAGAGACCCAGTACTTC. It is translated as CATLAGGQETQYF.

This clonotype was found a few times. CDR3 in DNA: TGTGCCAGCAGCCAATTGCTAGCGACCTCCTACGAGCAGTACTTC. Its protein is CASSQLLATSYEQYF. This chain joins TRBV3-1 and TRBJ2-7, with D perhaps matching TRBD2 (6 bases). Trimming shortened V by 2 bases and J by 0 bases, and 11 bases separated the two germline ends. The CDR3 is 15 amino acids. Germline V gene sequence: CDR1 LGHDT, CDR2 YNNKEL (reference sequence).

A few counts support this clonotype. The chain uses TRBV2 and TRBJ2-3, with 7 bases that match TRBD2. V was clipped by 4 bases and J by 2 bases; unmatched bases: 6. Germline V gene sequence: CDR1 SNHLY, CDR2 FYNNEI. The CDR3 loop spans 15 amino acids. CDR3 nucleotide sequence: TGTGCCAGCAGTGTCGACGGGAGGCCCACAGATACGCAGTATTTT. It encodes CASSVDGRPTDTQYF.

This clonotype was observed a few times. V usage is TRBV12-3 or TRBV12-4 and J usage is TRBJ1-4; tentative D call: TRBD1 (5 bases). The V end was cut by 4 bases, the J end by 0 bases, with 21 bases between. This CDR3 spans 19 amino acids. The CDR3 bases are TGTGCCAGCAGTTCGCTGGGTAGGCGGGGGTTGGCAACTAATGAAAAACTGTTTTTT. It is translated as CASSSLGRRGLATNEKLFF.

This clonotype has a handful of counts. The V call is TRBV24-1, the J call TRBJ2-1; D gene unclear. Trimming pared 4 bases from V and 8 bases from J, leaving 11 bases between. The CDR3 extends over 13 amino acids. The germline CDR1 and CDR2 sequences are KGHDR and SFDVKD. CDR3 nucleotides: TGTGCCACCAGTGAATTTCAAGGGTATGAGCAGTTCTTC. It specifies CATSEFQGYEQFF.

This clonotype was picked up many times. Here the CDR3 reads CASRGGAGDIETQYF. The CDR3 coding sequence is TGTGCCAGCAGGGGCGGGGCGGGGGACATAGAGACCCAGTACTTC. This chain joins TRBV28 and TRBJ2-5; TRBD2 is a possible D gene (7 bases). Trimming pared 6 bases from V and 4 bases from J, leaving 18 bases between. The length of the CDR3 is 15 residues. Per the germline V gene, CDR1 is MDHEN and CDR2 is SYDVKM.

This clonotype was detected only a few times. The CDR3 region has the DNA TGCAGCGGATTAGCCACAGGGGGCGAAGAGACCCAGTACTTC. It encodes CSGLATGGEETQYF. The chain is built from TRBV29-1 and TRBJ2-5; the match to TRBD1 covers 9 bases. Germline CDR1 and CDR2: SQVTM and ANQGSEA. The CDR3 extends over 14 amino acids. The V and J ends lost 7 bases and 3 bases, in that order; junction bases with no gene match: 9. Combining the CDR3 with reference TRBV29-1 and TRBJ2-5 gives the whole variable domain SAVISQKPSRDICQRGTSLTIQCQVDSQVTMMFWYRQQPGQSLTLIATANQGSEATYESGFVIDKFPISRPNLTFSTLTVSNMSPEDSSIYLCSGLATGGEETQYFGPGTRLLVL.

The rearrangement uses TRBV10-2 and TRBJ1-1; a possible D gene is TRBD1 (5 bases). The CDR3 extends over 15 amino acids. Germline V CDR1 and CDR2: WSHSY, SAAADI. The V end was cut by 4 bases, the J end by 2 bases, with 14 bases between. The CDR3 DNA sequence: TGCGCCAGCAGTGCCTACGTTGGGGCAAACACTGAAGCTTTCTTT. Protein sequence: CASSAYVGANTEAFF.

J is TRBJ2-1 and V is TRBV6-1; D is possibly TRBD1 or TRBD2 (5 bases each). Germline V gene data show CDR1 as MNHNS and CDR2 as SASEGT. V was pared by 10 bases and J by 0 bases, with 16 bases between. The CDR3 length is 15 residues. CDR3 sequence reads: CATRGTASSYNEQFF. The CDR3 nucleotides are TGTGCCACCAGAGGGACGGCCAGCTCCTACAATGAGCAGTTCTTC.

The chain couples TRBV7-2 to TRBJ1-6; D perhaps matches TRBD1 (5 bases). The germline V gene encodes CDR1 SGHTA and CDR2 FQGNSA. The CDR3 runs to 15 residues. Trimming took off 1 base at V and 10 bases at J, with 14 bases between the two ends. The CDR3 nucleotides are TGTGCCAGCAGCTTAGGGAATGGCGGGGCCTCACCCCTCCACTTT. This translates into CASSLGNGGASPLHF.

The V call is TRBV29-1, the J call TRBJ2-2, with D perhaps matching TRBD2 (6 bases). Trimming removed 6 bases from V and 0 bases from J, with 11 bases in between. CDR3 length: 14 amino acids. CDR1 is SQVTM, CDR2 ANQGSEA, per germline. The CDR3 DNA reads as TGCAGCGTCTTCCGGGGGACGAACACCGGGGAGCTGTTTTTT. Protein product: CSVFRGTNTGELFF.

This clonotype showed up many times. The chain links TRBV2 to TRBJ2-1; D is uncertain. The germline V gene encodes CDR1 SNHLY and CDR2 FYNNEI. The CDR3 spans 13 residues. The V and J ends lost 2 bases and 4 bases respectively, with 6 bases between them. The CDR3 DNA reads TGTGCCAGCAGTGAATGGGGTTACAATGAGCAGTTCTTC. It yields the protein CASSEWGYNEQFF.

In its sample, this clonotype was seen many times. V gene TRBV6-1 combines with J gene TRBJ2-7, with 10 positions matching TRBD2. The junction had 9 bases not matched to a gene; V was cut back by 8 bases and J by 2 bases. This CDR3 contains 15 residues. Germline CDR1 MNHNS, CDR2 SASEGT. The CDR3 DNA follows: TGTGCCAGCGCCGAACTAGCGGGGTACGCCTACGAGCAGTACTTC. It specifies CASAELAGYAYEQYF.

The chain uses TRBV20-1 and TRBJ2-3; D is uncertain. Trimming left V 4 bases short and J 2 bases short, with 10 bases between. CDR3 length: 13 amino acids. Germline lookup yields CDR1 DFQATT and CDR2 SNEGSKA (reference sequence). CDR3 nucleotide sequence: TGCAGTGCTATCCTCAGACCCACAGATACGCAGTATTTT. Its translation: CSAILRPTDTQYF.

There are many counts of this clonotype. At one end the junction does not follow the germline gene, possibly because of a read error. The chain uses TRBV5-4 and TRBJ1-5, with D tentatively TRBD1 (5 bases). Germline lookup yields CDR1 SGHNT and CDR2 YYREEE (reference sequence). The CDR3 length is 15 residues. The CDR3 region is CASSLRDSLNQPQHF. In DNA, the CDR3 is TGTGCCAGCAGCTTGCGTGACAGCCTTAATCAACCCCAGCATTTT.

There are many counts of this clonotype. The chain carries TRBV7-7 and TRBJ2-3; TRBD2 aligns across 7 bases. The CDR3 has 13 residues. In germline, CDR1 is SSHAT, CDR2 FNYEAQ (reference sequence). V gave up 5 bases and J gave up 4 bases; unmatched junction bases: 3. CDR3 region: CASSVGRADTQYF. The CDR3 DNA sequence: TGTGCCAGCAGCGTGGGGAGGGCAGATACGCAGTATTTT.

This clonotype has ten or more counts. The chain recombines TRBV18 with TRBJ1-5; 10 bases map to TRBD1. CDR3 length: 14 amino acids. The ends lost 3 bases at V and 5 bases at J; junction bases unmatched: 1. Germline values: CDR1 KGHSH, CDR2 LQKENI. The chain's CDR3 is CASSPGTGDQPQHF. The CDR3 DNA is TGTGCCAGCTCACCGGGGACAGGGGATCAGCCCCAGCATTTT.

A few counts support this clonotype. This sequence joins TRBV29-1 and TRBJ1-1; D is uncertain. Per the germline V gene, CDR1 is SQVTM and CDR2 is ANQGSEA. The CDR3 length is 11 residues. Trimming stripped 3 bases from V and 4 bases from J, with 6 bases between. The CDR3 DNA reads TGCAGCGTTGAGAAGGGCACTGAAGCTTTCTTT. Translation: CSVEKGTEAFF.

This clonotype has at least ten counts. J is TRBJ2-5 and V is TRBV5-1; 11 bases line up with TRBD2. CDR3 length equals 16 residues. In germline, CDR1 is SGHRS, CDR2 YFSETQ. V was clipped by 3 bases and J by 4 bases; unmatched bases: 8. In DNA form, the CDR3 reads TGCGCCAGCAGCTGGGATCCTAGCGGGAGGTCAGAGACCCAGTACTTC. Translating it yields CASSWDPSGRSETQYF.